Sequencing of this T cell receptor beta chain was carried out in a study of blood T cell repertoires in COVID-19. This table comes from immunoSEQ multiplex PCR, and its TCRdb copy is limited to in-frame clones, with some not included. The sample includes 200,000 to 250,000 clones, roughly 85% of them seen just once. This TCR was recovered from a woman aged 40 to 50 with acute COVID-19. The sequenced sample consisted of PBMCs or T cells enriched from blood (not recorded which).

The DNA of the CDR3 is TGTGCCAGCAGTTCCCGGTACAGGGATGGAAGACAGCCCCAGCATTTT. Translating gives CASSSRYRDGRQPQHF. The chain joins TRBV6-5 to TRBJ1-5; TRBD1 is a possible D gene (6 bases). Germline V gene data show CDR1 as MNHEY and CDR2 as SVGAGI. V dropped 4 bases and J dropped 7 bases, with 20 bases sitting between them. This CDR3 region has 16 residues.